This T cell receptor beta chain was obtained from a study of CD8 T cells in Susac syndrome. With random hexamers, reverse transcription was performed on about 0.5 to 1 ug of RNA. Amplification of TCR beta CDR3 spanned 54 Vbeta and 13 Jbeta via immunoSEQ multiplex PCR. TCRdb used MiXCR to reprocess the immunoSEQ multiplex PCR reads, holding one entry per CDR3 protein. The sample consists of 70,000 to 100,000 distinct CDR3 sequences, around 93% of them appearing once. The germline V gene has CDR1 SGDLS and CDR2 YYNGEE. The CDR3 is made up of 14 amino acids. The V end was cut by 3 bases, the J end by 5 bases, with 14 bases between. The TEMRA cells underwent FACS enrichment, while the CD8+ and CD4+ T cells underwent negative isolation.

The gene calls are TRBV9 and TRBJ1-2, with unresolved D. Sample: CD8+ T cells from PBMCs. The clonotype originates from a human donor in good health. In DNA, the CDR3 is TGTGCCAGCAGCGAAGAGGACGGCAAGTATGGCTACACCTTC. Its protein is CASSEEDGKYGYTF.